This T cell receptor (beta chain) appears in the sequencing data of a study of CD8+CD57+ T cells in acquired aplastic anemia. Study-wide points: In CD8+ cells, Simpson's diversity showed no significant difference between patients and controls.

This clonotype was seen ten or more times. The antigen is not known. Patients who underwent sequencing had shown CD8+CD57+ cell expansion by flow cytometry. The patients, all of them, had severe acquired aplastic anemia. Profiling that covered TCR beta VDJ and CDR3 relied on genomic DNA as its template. Each CDR3 protein gets one entry after TCRdb re-called the reads with MiXCR. The table lists around 180,000 distinct CDR3 sequences, less than 50% of them singletons, with roughly 13% in the top ten. Germline-derived CDR1 and CDR2 are DFQATT and SNEGSKA (reference sequence). CDR3 size: 14 residues. V dropped 0 bases and J dropped 2 bases, with 11 bases sitting between them.

This clonotype was obtained from a human donor with aplastic anemia. The sequenced sample consisted of sorted CD4+, CD8+, or CD8+CD57+ T cells (not recorded which) from PBMCs. V is TRBV20-1 and J is TRBJ2-7; no definite D call. CDR3 region: CSARDRPGPYEQYF. CDR3 nucleotide sequence: TGCAGTGCTAGAGATAGGCCGGGTCCCTACGAGCAGTACTTC.